One and the same sample provided the 14 T cell receptor beta chains below, sequenced in a study of blood T cell repertoires in COVID-19. The method was immunoSEQ multiplex PCR; TCRdb's version includes in-frame clones alone and lacks a portion of them. This sample has 500,000 to 600,000 clones; roughly 89% occur once, and the top ten carry about 8.2%. Sequencing was done on a sample of peripheral blood. Source of these receptors: a woman in her fifties or sixties with COVID-19, enrolled during active disease.

This chain links TRBV5-1 with TRBJ1-6, with D perhaps matching TRBD1 (6 bases). This CDR3 region has 14 residues. Looked up from germline, CDR1 is SGHRS and CDR2 is YFSETQ. V shed 7 bases and J shed 3 bases, with 11 bases lying between them. In DNA form, the CDR3 reads TGCGCCAGCTCAAGACAGGACTATAATTCACCCCTCCACTTT. Residues: CASSRQDYNSPLHF.

The rearrangement uses TRBV5-1 and TRBJ2-2, with 7 bases aligning to TRBD1. V was clipped by 2 bases and J by 7 bases; unmatched bases: 8. This CDR3 spans 15 amino acids. CDR1 SGHRS and CDR2 YFSETQ come from the germline V gene. The CDR3 DNA reads as TGCGCCAGCAGCTTCGACAGGGTTGGTGGCGGGGAGCTGTTTTTT. Translating gives CASSFDRVGGGELFF. The whole variable domain, filled in from reference TRBV5-1 and TRBJ2-2, reads KAGVTQTPRYLIKTRGQQVTLSCSPISGHRSVSWYQQTPGQGLQFLFEYFSETQRNKGNFPGRFSGRQFSNSRSEMNVSTLELGDSALYLCASSFDRVGGGELFFGEGSRLTVL.

A word on this clone: Other DNA sequences in the sample encode the same CDR3. V and J are TRBV27 and TRBJ2-7; perhaps TRBD1 as D (6 bases). Trimming cost V 8 bases and J 3 bases, with 14 bases left between them. The CDR3 consists of 13 residues. Germline CDR1 and CDR2: MNHEY and SMNVEV (reference sequence). CDR3 nucleotides: TGTGCCAGCCGCCCGGGACACTTCTACGAGCAGTACTTC. This gives the protein CASRPGHFYEQYF.

J is TRBJ2-3 and V is TRBV18, with 8 bases matching TRBD2. Losses at the gene ends were 1 base for V and 6 bases for J; bases not matched to a gene: 12. This CDR3 region has 17 residues. The germline V gene encodes CDR1 KGHSH and CDR2 LQKENI. CDR3 sequence reads: CASSPRIGGAGADTQYF. CDR3 sequence (DNA): TGTGCCAGCTCACCACGGATCGGGGGGGCCGGCGCCGATACGCAGTATTTT.

This rearrangement joins TRBV24-1 to TRBJ1-1; perhaps TRBD1 as D (6 bases). The V end was cut by 2 bases, the J end by 12 bases, with 15 bases between. CDR1 and CDR2 (germline): KGHDR, SFDVKD. This CDR3 comprises 13 residues. The CDR3 is CATSDSAGDVTFF. CDR3 coding DNA: TGTGCCACCAGTGATTCCGCAGGGGACGTAACTTTCTTT.

This clone was detected a few times. The rearrangement joins TRBV28 to TRBJ2-7, with D tentatively TRBD2 (6 bases). CDR1 MDHEN and CDR2 SYDVKM come from the germline V gene. The CDR3 extends over 15 amino acids. Trimming cost V 5 bases and J 0 bases, with 14 bases left between them. The CDR3 here is CASSPWGGSSYEQYF. Written as DNA, the CDR3 is TGTGCCAGCAGTCCATGGGGAGGTAGCTCCTACGAGCAGTACTTC. The full variable domain, its missing parts supplied by reference TRBV28 and TRBJ2-7, is DVKVTQSSRYLVKRTGEKVFLECVQDMDHENMFWYRQDPGLGLRLIYFSYDVKMKEKGDIPEGYSVSREKKERFSLILESASTNQTSMYLCASSPWGGSSYEQYFGPGTRLTVT.

The rearrangement uses TRBV9 and TRBJ1-2; weak D call: TRBD1 (6 bases). V was cut by 4 bases and J by 2 bases, with 12 bases left in between. The CDR3 contains 14 residues. Germline loops: CDR1 SGDLS, CDR2 YYNGEE. CDR3 amino acids: CASSPPGDNYGYTF. The CDR3 nucleotides are TGTGCCAGCAGCCCACCAGGGGACAACTATGGCTACACCTTC.

The chain is built from TRBV27 and TRBJ2-2; tentative D call: TRBD1 (5 bases). Germline CDR1 reads MNHEY; CDR2 reads SMNVEV (reference sequence). The V end lost 8 bases, the J end lost 2 bases, and 12 bases lay between the germline ends. The CDR3 is 14 residues long. As DNA, the CDR3 is TGTGCCAGCCGCAAAGGACAAAACACCGGGGAGCTGTTTTTT. Protein product: CASRKGQNTGELFF.

The chain is built from TRBV27 and TRBJ2-3, with 10 bases matching TRBD1. The germline V gene encodes CDR1 MNHEY and CDR2 SMNVEV (reference sequence). This CDR3 region has 16 residues. J gave up 6 bases and V 7 bases, and 13 bases lay outside the gene matches. The CDR3 loop reads CASTPIWDRGGDTQYF. The CDR3 DNA is TGTGCCAGCACCCCGATTTGGGACAGGGGAGGGGATACGCAGTATTTT.

The chain joins TRBV5-3 to TRBJ2-7; 10 bases map to TRBD2. TRBV5-3 is classed as an ORF, of uncertain function. J lost 1 base, V lost 4 bases, and 5 bases had no gene match. CDR3 size: 15 residues. For the CDR3, the DNA is TGTGCCAGAAGCCCTAGCGGGGGCCGTTCCTACGAGCAGTACTTC. It codes for CARSPSGGRSYEQYF.

The chain employs TRBV15 and TRBJ1-2; D not certain. There are 15 residues in the CDR3. The V end was cut by 0 bases, the J end by 4 bases, with 12 bases between. The germline gives CDR1 LNHNV, CDR2 YYDKDF (reference sequence). CDR3 in amino acids: CATSRDYGVSYGYTF. As DNA, the CDR3 is TGTGCCACCAGCAGAGATTACGGGGTGAGCTATGGCTACACCTTC. The entire variable domain, with the rest obtained from reference TRBV15 and TRBJ1-2, is as follows: DAMVIQNPRYQVTQFGKPVTLSCSQTLNHNVMYWYQQKSSQAPKLLFHYYDKDFNNEADTPDNFQSRRPNTSFCFLDIRSPGLGDTAMYLCATSRDYGVSYGYTFGSGTRLTVV.

The gene calls are TRBV5-1 and TRBJ2-2, with 8 bases aligning to TRBD1. Germline CDR1 reads SGHRS; CDR2 reads YFSETQ. V was pared by 1 base and J by 6 bases, with 5 bases of the junction left unmatched. The CDR3 contains 15 residues. The CDR3 is CASSLLQGAAGELFF. The CDR3 nucleotides are TGCGCCAGCAGCTTGTTGCAGGGGGCCGCCGGGGAGCTGTTTTTT.

This clone was counted a single time. The rearrangement joins TRBV5-1 to TRBJ1-1; D may be TRBD1 (5 bases). V was trimmed by 5 bases and J by 4 bases, leaving 18 bases between them. This CDR3 is built from 15 residues. Germline CDR1 reads SGHRS; CDR2 reads YFSETQ. The CDR3 is CASSPEGAWSTEAFF. The CDR3 region has the DNA TGCGCCAGCAGTCCTGAAGGGGCATGGAGCACTGAAGCTTTCTTT.

V is TRBV4-1 and J is TRBJ2-3; maybe TRBD2 (6 bases). In germline, CDR1 is MGHRA, CDR2 YSYEKL. Trimming pared 4 bases from V and 4 bases from J, leaving 15 bases between. The CDR3 covers 15 residues. CDR3 nucleotides: TGCGCCAGCAGCCTCTCCGGGACTCCGCCAGATACGCAGTATTTT. It encodes CASSLSGTPPDTQYF.